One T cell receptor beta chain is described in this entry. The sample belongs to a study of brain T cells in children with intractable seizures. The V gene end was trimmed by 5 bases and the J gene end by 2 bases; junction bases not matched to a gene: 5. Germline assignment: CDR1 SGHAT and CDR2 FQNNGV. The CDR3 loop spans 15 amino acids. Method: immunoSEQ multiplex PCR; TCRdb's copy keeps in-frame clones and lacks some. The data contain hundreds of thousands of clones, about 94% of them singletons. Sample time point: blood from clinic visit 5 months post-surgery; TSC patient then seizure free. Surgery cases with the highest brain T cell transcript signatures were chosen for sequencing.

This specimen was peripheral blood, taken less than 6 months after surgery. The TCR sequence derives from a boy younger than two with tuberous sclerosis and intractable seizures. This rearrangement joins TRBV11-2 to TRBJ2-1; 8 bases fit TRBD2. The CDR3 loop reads CASSRREGTYNEQFF. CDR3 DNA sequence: TGTGCCAGCAGCCGACGGGAGGGAACCTACAATGAGCAGTTCTTC. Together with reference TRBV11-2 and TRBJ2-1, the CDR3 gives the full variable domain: EAGVAQSPRYKIIEKRQSVAFWCNPISGHATLYWYQQILGQGPKLLIQFQNNGVVDDSQLPKDRFSAERLKGVDSTLKIQPAKLEDSAVYLCASSRREGTYNEQFFGPGTRLTVL.